The rows below give T cell receptor beta chains drawn from one sample of a study of blood T cell repertoires in COVID-19. Only in-frame clones appear in the TCRdb table, and some are missing; sequencing was by immunoSEQ multiplex PCR. This sample has 95,000 to 150,000 clones; about four fifths occur once, and the top ten carry over 5%. The sequencing input was peripheral blood. Receptors were obtained from an elderly man with active or convalescent COVID-19. Each CDR3 is given with its conserved first and last residue. Some rows have no size entry. The others give once, few or many, or a class for an expanded clone.

clone size: -; V gene: TRBV29-1; J gene: TRBJ2-3; CDR3 protein: CSVARGGSQYF
clone size: few; V gene: TRBV4-3; J gene: TRBJ1-5; CDR3 protein: CASSQGLQGQPQHF
clone size: -; V gene: TRBV7-6; J gene: TRBJ2-7; CDR3 protein: CASSLMGQGGEQYF
clone size: -; V gene: TRBV19; J gene: TRBJ2-4; CDR3 protein: CASGQGLIQYF
clone size: -; V gene: TRBV18; J gene: TRBJ2-3; CDR3 protein: CASTDGQATRDTQYF
clone size: -; V gene: TRBV9; J gene: TRBJ2-4; CDR3 protein: CASSGPSGGPAKNIQYF
clone size: -; V gene: TRBV5-4; J gene: TRBJ2-7; CDR3 protein: CASRLGGGPLNEQYF
clone size: -; V gene: TRBV7-9; J gene: TRBJ1-2; CDR3 protein: CASSLAARQANYGYTF
clone size: -; V gene: TRBV18; J gene: TRBJ2-5; CDR3 protein: CASSPAVLAGGLEETQYF
clone size: -; V gene: TRBV7-2; J gene: TRBJ2-3; CDR3 protein: CASSLQSSGTDTQYF
clone size: -; V gene: TRBV19; J gene: TRBJ2-7; CDR3 protein: CASSTFGGTYEQYF
clone size: -; V gene: TRBV5-6; J gene: TRBJ2-2; CDR3 protein: CASSLSPENTGELFF
clone size: -; V gene: TRBV7-2; J gene: TRBJ2-3; CDR3 protein: CASSLNAIDTQYF
clone size: -; V gene: TRBV18; J gene: TRBJ1-1; CDR3 protein: CASSQDAGGSAAFF
clone size: -; V gene: TRBV29-1; J gene: TRBJ2-3; CDR3 protein: CSGRGGLSTDTQYF
clone size: -; V gene: TRBV12-3/TRBV12-4; J gene: TRBJ1-3; CDR3 protein: CASQGNGNTIYF
clone size: -; V gene: TRBV5-1; J gene: TRBJ2-3; CDR3 protein: CASGAGTGGPDTQYF
clone size: -; V gene: TRBV19; J gene: TRBJ1-6; CDR3 protein: CASTAKRAGSNSPLHF
clone size: -; V gene: TRBV5-1; J gene: TRBJ2-7; CDR3 protein: CASSFSGTGPYEQYF
clone size: -; V gene: TRBV28; J gene: TRBJ2-1; CDR3 protein: CASSPGQGPTSYNEQFF
clone size: -; V gene: TRBV6-2/TRBV6-3; J gene: TRBJ1-1; CDR3 protein: CASSDGQRAFF
clone size: -; V gene: TRBV14; J gene: TRBJ1-1; CDR3 protein: CASSQRGMNTEAFF
clone size: -; V gene: TRBV7-2; J gene: TRBJ2-2; CDR3 protein: CASSRDYNTGELFF
clone size: -; V gene: TRBV6-2/TRBV6-3; J gene: TRBJ2-1; CDR3 protein: CASIPGGSYNEQFF
clone size: -; V gene: TRBV11-3; J gene: TRBJ1-1; CDR3 protein: CASSLKGWTEAFF